The 28 T cell receptor beta chains listed next were all sequenced from one sample in a study of blood T cell repertoires in COVID-19. Clones were sequenced by immunoSEQ multiplex PCR, and TCRdb holds only the in-frame ones, with some missing. The sample lists 150,000 to 200,000 clones, 89% occurring once. The specimen was PBMCs or T cells enriched from blood (not recorded which). These receptors all come from a woman in her thirties or forties with acute COVID-19.

The gene calls are TRBV30 and TRBJ1-4; D is possibly TRBD1 (6 bases). Germline CDR1 reads GTSNPN; CDR2 reads SVGIG (reference sequence). V lost 7 bases to trimming and J lost 3 bases, with 12 bases between them. CDR3 length: 13 amino acids. The CDR3 nucleotides read TGTGCCTACCAGACAGGAGCTAATGAAAAACTGTTTTTT. This encodes CAYQTGANEKLFF. Drawing the rest from reference TRBV30 and TRBJ1-4, the complete variable domain is SQTIHQWPATLVQPVGSPLSLECTVEGTSNPNLYWYRQAAGRGLQLLFYSVGIGQISSEVPQNLSASRPQDRQFILSSKKLLLSDSGFYLCAYQTGANEKLFFGSGTQLSVL.

The rearrangement links TRBV6-5 to TRBJ2-3; a possible D gene is TRBD1 (6 bases). Germline values: CDR1 MNHEY, CDR2 SVGAGI. Deletions cut 5 bases from V and 4 bases from J, with 13 bases between. The CDR3 runs 14 residues. CDR3 region: CASSPGVVADTQYF. CDR3 nucleotide sequence: TGTGCCAGCAGTCCAGGGGTAGTAGCAGATACGCAGTATTTT.

The chain uses TRBV9 and TRBJ2-5, with TRBD1 matching over 7 bases. Trimming took 4 bases from V and 3 from J; bases not matched to a gene: 6. Looked up from germline, CDR1 is SGDLS and CDR2 is YYNGEE. This CDR3 has 14 residues. The CDR3 reads CASSRTGGEETQYF. Written as DNA, the CDR3 is TGTGCCAGCAGCCGGACAGGTGGGGAAGAGACCCAGTACTTC.

The chain links TRBV7-2 to TRBJ1-2; D not certain. With 3 bases removed from V and 6 bases from J, the gap between germline ends came to 11 bases. The CDR3 is 13 residues long. From germline, CDR1 is SGHTA and CDR2 FQGNSA. The CDR3 loop reads CASSFLVGNGYTF. The CDR3 region has the DNA TGTGCCAGCAGCTTCCTCGTCGGGAATGGCTACACCTTC.

The chain uses TRBV11-2 and TRBJ2-7, with D maybe TRBD2 (5 bases). CDR1 SGHAT and CDR2 FQNNGV come from the germline V gene. The ends were cut back, 0 bases at V and 7 bases at J, with 16 bases in the middle. The CDR3 extends over 15 amino acids. The CDR3 spells CASSLDWAATGEQYF. The DNA of the CDR3 is TGTGCCAGCAGCTTAGATTGGGCAGCGACGGGGGAGCAGTACTTC.

The CDR3 region is CASSSGLAGGPNTGELFF. The DNA for the CDR3 is TGCGCCAGCAGCTCAGGACTAGCGGGGGGGCCGAACACCGGGGAGCTGTTTTTT. V gene TRBV5-1 combines with J gene TRBJ2-2; 15 bases align to TRBD2. This CDR3 has 18 residues. CDR1 and CDR2 from the germline V gene are SGHRS and YFSETQ. Trimming removed 3 bases from V and 0 bases from J; junction bases left unmatched: 3.

This clone has a single count. This chain uses TRBV11-2 with TRBJ1-5; D is possibly TRBD1 (5 bases). The CDR3 loop spans 15 amino acids. With 5 bases removed from V and 0 bases from J, the gap between germline ends came to 11 bases. CDR1 is SGHAT, CDR2 FQNNGV, per germline. The CDR3 DNA reads TGTGCCAGCAGCCTTGACAGACATAGCAATCAGCCCCAGCATTTT. This sequence encodes CASSLDRHSNQPQHF.

This rearrangement joins TRBV4-2 to TRBJ2-6, with 12 bases that match TRBD2. The germline V gene has CDR1 LGHNA and CDR2 YNFKEQ. CDR3 length: 19 residues. With V trimmed by 6 bases and J by 0 bases, 9 bases remained unmatched. CDR3 loop: CASSRQTSGGSSGANVLTF. The CDR3 DNA sequence: TGTGCCAGCAGTCGCCAGACTAGCGGGGGTTCCTCTGGGGCCAACGTCCTGACTTTC.

The rearrangement links TRBV5-1 to TRBJ2-2; maybe TRBD2 (6 bases). Germline V lookup: CDR1 SGHRS, CDR2 YFSETQ. The CDR3 is made up of 15 amino acids. The V and J ends lost 4 bases and 4 bases respectively, with 14 bases between them. The CDR3 is CASSAGFRGTGELFF. As DNA, the CDR3 is TGCGCCAGCAGCGCGGGATTTAGGGGCACCGGGGAGCTGTTTTTT.

The rearrangement uses TRBV11-2 and TRBJ2-3, with D possibly TRBD2 on 5 matching bases. The CDR3 runs to 15 residues. With 1 base removed from V and 1 base from J, the gap between germline ends came to 9 bases. The V gene's germline CDR1 is SGHAT and CDR2 FQNNGV. The CDR3 sequence is CASSLAAAGTDTQYF. Here the CDR3 DNA reads TGTGCCAGCAGCTTAGCAGCGGCAGGCACAGATACGCAGTATTTT. Combining the CDR3 with reference TRBV11-2 and TRBJ2-3 gives the whole variable domain EAGVAQSPRYKIIEKRQSVAFWCNPISGHATLYWYQQILGQGPKLLIQFQNNGVVDDSQLPKDRFSAERLKGVDSTLKIQPAKLEDSAVYLCASSLAAAGTDTQYFGPGTRLTVL.

The rearrangement joins TRBV5-1 to TRBJ2-2, with D possibly TRBD2 on 6 matching bases. V was cut by 4 bases and J by 6 bases, with 16 bases left in between. The V gene's germline CDR1 is SGHRS and CDR2 YFSETQ. The CDR3 runs 15 residues. The chain's CDR3 is CASSVLKGEAGELFF. CDR3 DNA sequence: TGCGCCAGCAGCGTTTTGAAAGGGGAGGCCGGGGAGCTGTTTTTT.

This clone was counted once. This chain connects TRBV9 to TRBJ2-3, with a tentative D call TRBD2 (5 bases). The germline V gene has CDR1 SGDLS and CDR2 YYNGEE. Trimming shortened V by 4 bases and J by 6 bases, and 18 bases separated the two germline ends. This CDR3 has 15 amino acids. The CDR3 sequence is CASSSDGSSPDTQYF. The CDR3 DNA is TGTGCCAGCAGCTCCGACGGGTCTAGCCCCGATACGCAGTATTTT.

This clone was picked up one time. The chain uses TRBV29-1 and TRBJ1-1; D is unclear. Germline V lookup: CDR1 SQVTM, CDR2 ANQGSEA. The CDR3 has 11 amino acids. Trimming left V 5 bases short and J 3 bases short, with 7 bases between. CDR3 residues: CSVQVYTEAFF. In nucleotides, the CDR3 is TGCAGCGTTCAGGTTTACACTGAAGCTTTCTTT.

This clone was seen more than once but under ten times. This CDR3 is also generated by other DNA sequences in the sample. This chain links TRBV2 with TRBJ2-7; D is unresolved. The CDR3 has 11 amino acids. Trimming took off 4 bases at V and 4 bases at J, with 5 bases between the two ends. Germline CDR1 and CDR2: SNHLY and FYNNEI. CDR3 amino acids: CASSGLYEQYF. The CDR3 DNA reads TGTGCCAGCAGTGGACTTTACGAGCAGTACTTC.

The chain couples TRBV6-6 to TRBJ2-7, with a possible D match to TRBD1 (5 bases). CDR3 size: 14 residues. Germline CDR1 and CDR2: MNHNY and SVGAGI (reference sequence). V was pared by 0 bases and J by 3 bases, with 9 bases between. DNA for the CDR3: TGTGCCAGCAGTTACTCCAGGGATGTCTACGAGCAGTACTTC. Translation: CASSYSRDVYEQYF.

The chain links TRBV9 to TRBJ2-3, with D perhaps matching TRBD1 (5 bases). CDR3 length: 14 amino acids. The ends were cut back, 4 bases at V and 0 bases at J, with 9 bases in the middle. Germline loops: CDR1 SGDLS, CDR2 YYNGEE. The CDR3 coding sequence is TGTGCCAGCAGCACAGGCAGGAGCACAGATACGCAGTATTTT. Translated, it gives CASSTGRSTDTQYF.

The table lists this clone with a few counts. The chain recombines TRBV6-5 with TRBJ2-5; 7 bases align to TRBD2. Germline CDR1 reads MNHEY; CDR2 reads SVGAGI. The CDR3 contains 15 residues. V shed 6 bases and J 1 base; nucleotides not matched to a gene: 8. CDR3 nucleotides: TGTGCCAGCAGGGCTATGGGAGGGTTCCAAGAGACCCAGTACTTC. This translates into CASRAMGGFQETQYF.

Only one count was recorded for this clone. V gene TRBV2 combines with J gene TRBJ2-5; 9 positions agree with TRBD2. Germline CDR1 and CDR2: SNHLY and FYNNEI. After removal of 7 bases from V and 0 bases from J, the junction contained 3 bases not matched to a gene. The CDR3 totals 14 residues. CDR3 loop: CASKSSGNQETQYF. The CDR3 DNA sequence: TGTGCCAGCAAATCTAGCGGGAACCAAGAGACCCAGTACTTC.

This clone appeared once. The chain employs TRBV27 and TRBJ2-3; 7 nucleotides match TRBD1. The CDR3 length is 16 residues. The trim removed 4 bases at V and 6 bases at J, leaving 13 bases unmatched. Germline values: CDR1 MNHEY, CDR2 SMNVEV (reference sequence). CDR3 loop: CASSSPRQGFADTQYF. As DNA, the CDR3 is TGTGCCAGCAGTTCCCCTAGACAGGGATTCGCGGATACGCAGTATTTT.

V is TRBV2 and J is TRBJ2-3, with D possibly being TRBD1 (5 bases). The germline CDR1 and CDR2 sequences are SNHLY and FYNNEI. Trimming took off 4 bases at V and 5 bases at J, with 10 bases between the two ends. CDR3 length: 13 amino acids. DNA for the CDR3: TGTGCCAGCAGTGGCAGGGCGGTAGATACGCAGTATTTT. Translating it yields CASSGRAVDTQYF.

This clone was observed a single time. The gene calls are TRBV27 and TRBJ2-1; 9 nucleotides align to TRBD1. The junction had 12 bases not matched to a gene; V was cut back by 4 bases and J by 8 bases. Germline CDR1 MNHEY, CDR2 SMNVEV (reference sequence). This CDR3 comprises 16 residues. DNA for the CDR3: TGTGCCAGCAGTTCCCCCGTGGGACAGGGCAAGCATGAGCAGTTCTTC. This sequence encodes CASSSPVGQGKHEQFF.

This chain uses TRBV2 with TRBJ1-6; TRBD1 matches 7 bases. Per germline, CDR1 SNHLY and CDR2 FYNNEI. CDR3 length: 12 residues. V lost 8 bases, J lost 7 bases, and 2 bases stayed unmatched. The CDR3 loop is CASGRGNSPLHF. In DNA form, the CDR3 reads TGTGCCAGCGGCAGGGGGAATTCACCCCTCCACTTT.

The chain is built from TRBV13 and TRBJ2-5, with D perhaps TRBD1 (6 bases). The CDR3 spans 13 residues. Germline-derived CDR1 and CDR2 are PRHDT and FYEKMQ (reference sequence). Trimming took off 5 bases at V and 4 bases at J, with 11 bases between the two ends. The CDR3 nucleotides read TGTGCCAGCAGCCGCAGGGGTTCAGAGACCCAGTACTTC. This gives the protein CASSRRGSETQYF.

The DNA of the CDR3 is TGTGCCAGCAGCCTAAAGGGGGCCCCGGACTATGAGCAGTTCTTC. Protein: CASSLKGAPDYEQFF. The chain carries TRBV7-2 and TRBJ2-1; 7 positions agree with TRBD1. Per germline, CDR1 SGHTA and CDR2 FQGNSA. The V gene end was trimmed by 5 bases and the J gene end by 8 bases; junction bases not matched to a gene: 12. The CDR3 contains 15 residues.

This clone was detected once. The genes are TRBV7-8 and TRBJ1-1; a weak D match, TRBD1 (6 bases). The length of the CDR3 is 15 residues. CDR1 and CDR2 (germline): SGHVS, FQNEAQ. Deletions cut 0 bases from V and 4 bases from J, with 12 bases between. CDR3 loop: CASSLARVGGTEAFF. The CDR3 DNA is TGTGCCAGCAGCTTAGCGCGGGTAGGGGGCACTGAAGCTTTCTTT. Full variable domain (rest looked up from reference TRBV7-8 and TRBJ1-1): GAGVSQSPRYKVAKRGQDVALRCDPISGHVSLFWYQQALGQGPEFLTYFQNEAQLDKSGLPSDRFFAERPEGSVSTLKIQRTQQEDSAVYLCASSLARVGGTEAFFGQGTRLTVV.

The chain links TRBV19 to TRBJ1-5, with TRBD1 matching 9 bases. J gave up 4 bases and V 5 bases, and 6 bases lay outside the gene matches. Germline V lookup: CDR1 LNHDA, CDR2 SQIVND (reference sequence). There are 15 residues in the CDR3. CDR3 loop: CASSVQGADNQPQHF. The CDR3 DNA reads TGTGCCAGTAGTGTACAGGGGGCAGATAATCAGCCCCAGCATTTT.

This rearrangement joins TRBV6-1 to TRBJ2-2; 10 bases are shared with TRBD2. J was trimmed by 6 bases and V by 4 bases; bases with no gene match: 8. The CDR3 is 16 residues long. Germline V CDR1 and CDR2: MNHNS, SASEGT. Here the CDR3 reads CASSGSGRALPGELFF. For the CDR3, the DNA is TGTGCCAGCAGTGGCAGCGGGAGGGCCCTCCCCGGGGAGCTGTTTTTT.

The chain couples TRBV6-1 to TRBJ1-5; D not resolved. The V end was cut by 2 bases, the J end by 6 bases, with 14 bases between. This CDR3 comprises 15 residues. In germline, CDR1 is MNHNS, CDR2 SASEGT. CDR3 sequence reads: CASSERVGSGQPQHF. CDR3 DNA: TGTGCCAGCAGTGAAAGGGTAGGGAGCGGTCAGCCCCAGCATTTT.